The 32 T cell receptor beta chains reported below all come from one sample, sequenced in a study of CD8+ T cells in alopecia areata. Treatment in this sample: oral pan-JAK inhibitor, 5-10 mg twice daily. In each case, RNA was isolated and then reverse transcribed into cDNA as the sequencing template. TCRdb keeps only in-frame clones here, not all; method: immunoSEQ multiplex PCR. The sample yields about 270,000 clones, 60% seen once. This specimen consisted of CD4+ T cells sorted from blood, obtained at roughly week 53, from a patient treated with tofacitinib. All receptors come from a human donor with alopecia areata.

This clone was seen only once. The chain recombines TRBV21-1 with TRBJ2-7; whether TRBD1, the table's D call, matches the DNA was not checked. TRBV21-1 is labeled a pseudogene. The CDR3 has 13 residues. This CDR3 is CASSLRDSYEQYF. The CDR3 DNA sequence: TGTGCCAGCAGCCTTAGGGACAGCTACGAGCAGTACTTC.

The V gene is TRBV29-1, the J gene TRBJ1-2; D is possibly TRBD1 (6 bases). Trimming removed 7 bases from V and 2 bases from J, with 11 bases in between. CDR1 SQVTM and CDR2 ANQGSEA come from the germline V gene. There are 12 residues in the CDR3. The CDR3 is CSALTGNYGYTF. Written as DNA, the CDR3 is TGCAGCGCCCTTACAGGGAACTATGGCTACACCTTC.

In its sample, this clone was seen a few times. V and J are TRBV29-1 and TRBJ2-2; 9 positions agree with TRBD1. This CDR3 comprises 13 residues. Germline CDR1 reads SQVTM; CDR2 reads ANQGSEA. After removal of 6 bases from V and 7 bases from J, the junction contained 6 bases not matched to a gene. In nucleotides, the CDR3 is TGCAGCGTGATGGGACAGGGTGGCGGGGAGCTGTTTTTT. It translates to CSVMGQGGGELFF.

As concerns this clone: The germline gene is not matched at one end of the junction; a read error may be the cause. This chain links TRBV20-1 with TRBJ2-7, with a weak D call TRBD2 (7 bases). Per the germline V gene, CDR1 is DFQATT and CDR2 is SNEGSKA (reference sequence). This CDR3 has 11 residues. CDR3 nucleotides: TGCAGTGCTAGGCAACGGGGGGCCTATTTCTTC. Its protein product is CSARQRGAYFF.

This clone was found once. In DNA form, the CDR3 reads TGTGCCTGCAAAGCCCGGGACCGAGTCAGGGATACGCAGTATTTT. Encoded protein: CACKARDRVRDTQYF. This chain links TRBV30 with TRBJ2-3, with D possibly being TRBD1 or TRBD2 (5 bases each). Trimming shortened V by 6 bases and J by 6 bases, and 22 bases separated the two germline ends. The germline V gene has CDR1 GTSNPN and CDR2 SVGIG (reference sequence). There are 15 residues in the CDR3.

The J gene is TRBJ2-3, the V gene TRBV29-1, with a weak D call TRBD1 (6 bases). From germline, CDR1 is SQVTM and CDR2 ANQGSEA. The CDR3 consists of 13 residues. V dropped 5 bases and J dropped 6 bases, with 15 bases sitting between them. The CDR3 DNA sequence: TGCAGCGTTCGGCAGGGGCCTGGGGATACGCAGTATTTT. Its translation: CSVRQGPGDTQYF.

The V call is TRBV29-1, the J call TRBJ2-7; D is ambiguous. Looked up from germline, CDR1 is SQVTM and CDR2 is ANQGSEA. The CDR3 runs 12 residues. V was shortened by 7 bases and J by 7 bases, with 17 bases between the two germline ends. Here the CDR3 reads CSALGTTEEQYF. The DNA for the CDR3 is TGCAGCGCTTTGGGCACGACGGAAGAGCAGTACTTC.

V and J are TRBV7-3 and TRBJ2-3; D is unresolved. The CDR3 consists of 14 residues. Germline CDR1 reads SGHTA; CDR2 reads FQGTGA. The V and J ends lost 0 bases and 0 bases respectively, with 4 bases between them. The CDR3 DNA follows: TGTGCCAGCAGCTTAACTCCCAGCACAGATACGCAGTATTTT. This codes for CASSLTPSTDTQYF.

The V call is TRBV29-1, the J call TRBJ2-5, with 7 bases matching TRBD1. This CDR3 spans 13 amino acids. CDR1 is SQVTM and CDR2 is ANQGSEA in the germline V gene. Trimming cost V 7 bases and J 5 bases; bases outside gene matches: 10. DNA for the CDR3: TGCAGCGCTGACAAGACAGGGCCTGAGACCCAGTACTTC. Translating it yields CSADKTGPETQYF.

This chain uses TRBV30 with TRBJ2-7; TRBD1 is a possible D gene (6 bases). In germline, CDR1 is GTSNPN, CDR2 SVGIG (reference sequence). This CDR3 comprises 14 residues. V was cut by 3 bases and J by 1 base, with 13 bases left in between. The DNA of the CDR3 is TGTGCCTGGAGCCGGACAGTCAATTCCTACGAGCAGTACTTC. Translating it yields CAWSRTVNSYEQYF.

The rearrangement links TRBV9 to TRBJ2-2, with TRBD1 matching 7 bases. The CDR3 sequence is 15 residues long. Germline assignment: CDR1 SGDLS and CDR2 YYNGEE. V gave up 0 bases and J gave up 5 bases; unmatched junction bases: 4. The CDR3 DNA reads as TGTGCCAGCAGCGTAGCGGGGACAGCTACCGGGGAGCTGTTTTTT. This codes for CASSVAGTATGELFF.

J is TRBJ2-7 and V is TRBV7-3, with 7 nucleotides matching TRBD1. The CDR3 extends over 15 amino acids. The J segment lost 1 base and the V segment lost 1 base, leaving 4 bases of the junction unmatched. Germline CDR1 reads SGHTA; CDR2 reads FQGTGA. In DNA form, the CDR3 reads TGTGCCAGCAGCTTAATAGGGGGCCCGTCCTACGAGCAGTACTTC. Protein product: CASSLIGGPSYEQYF. The variable domain in full, completed from reference TRBV7-3 and TRBJ2-7, reads GAGVSQTPSNKVTEKGKYVELRCDPISGHTALYWYRQSLGQGPEFLIYFQGTGAADDSGLPNDRFFAVRPEGSVSTLKIQRTERGDSAVYLCASSLIGGPSYEQYFGPGTRLTVT.

The chain is built from TRBV30 and TRBJ2-7; 7 bases match TRBD1. Trimming cost V 5 bases and J 6 bases; bases outside gene matches: 4. The CDR3 length is 11 residues. Germline V gene data show CDR1 as GTSNPN and CDR2 as SVGIG (reference sequence). DNA of the CDR3: TGTGCCTGGGGGGGACAGTTCGAGCAGTACTTC. Its protein is CAWGGQFEQYF.

The chain combines TRBV14 with TRBJ1-2; 9 positions agree with TRBD1. From germline, CDR1 is SGHDN and CDR2 FVKESK. There are 14 residues in the CDR3. V lost 5 bases, J lost 8 bases, and 9 bases stayed unmatched. The CDR3 region is CASSKTGGFIGYTF. The CDR3 nucleotides are TGTGCCAGCAGCAAGACAGGGGGATTTATCGGCTACACCTTC.

This clone was found a few times. The chain uses TRBV29-1 and TRBJ2-3; perhaps TRBD2 as D (5 bases). V was shortened by 4 bases and J by 0 bases, with 14 bases between the two germline ends. The CDR3 is made up of 15 amino acids. CDR1 is SQVTM, CDR2 ANQGSEA, per germline. CDR3 DNA sequence: TGCAGCGTTGTTGGTGGAAGGACTAGCACAGATACGCAGTATTTT. Translation gives CSVVGGRTSTDTQYF.

The chain links TRBV5-6 to TRBJ1-4; D may be TRBD1 (5 bases). V shed 4 bases and J shed 7 bases, with 17 bases lying between them. The CDR3 totals 15 residues. In germline, CDR1 is SGHDT, CDR2 YYEEEE. In DNA, the CDR3 is TGTGCCAGCAGCCTTCGTAGGCTTGGGGGTGAAAAACTGTTTTTT. Translating it yields CASSLRRLGGEKLFF.

The V and J genes are TRBV7-9 and TRBJ1-6, with 7 bases lining up with TRBD1. Germline V gene lookup returns CDR1 SEHNR and CDR2 FQNEAQ (reference sequence). V shed 4 bases and J 7 bases; nucleotides not matched to a gene: 4. The CDR3 extends over 14 amino acids. In DNA, the CDR3 is TGTGCCAGCAGCTACGGGACAGCCAATTCACCCCTCCACTTT. Translation gives CASSYGTANSPLHF.

The CDR3 nucleotides read TGCAGCGTTGAGGGCAGGTCGAACACCGGGGAGCTGTTTTTT. As protein: CSVEGRSNTGELFF. This sequence joins TRBV29-1 and TRBJ2-2, with D unclear. Trimming removed 3 bases from V and 0 bases from J, with 8 bases in between. This CDR3 has 14 residues. CDR1 SQVTM and CDR2 ANQGSEA come from the germline V gene.

V usage is TRBV11-2 and J usage is TRBJ2-7; D uncertain. This CDR3 contains 12 residues. V was shortened by 5 bases and J by 5 bases, with 10 bases between the two germline ends. Germline V CDR1 and CDR2: SGHAT, FQNNGV. The DNA for the CDR3 is TGTGCCAGCAGCCCGCCGGTGAACGAGCAGTACTTC. Amino acid sequence: CASSPPVNEQYF.

The chain carries TRBV5-1 and TRBJ1-4, with 8 bases that match TRBD1. The CDR3 extends over 14 amino acids. From germline, CDR1 is SGHRS and CDR2 YFSETQ. V was clipped by 5 bases and J by 7 bases; unmatched bases: 7. CDR3 bases: TGCGCCAGCAGGCCGCAGGGGGCCGGTGAAAAACTGTTTTTT. Protein: CASRPQGAGEKLFF.

A few counts support this clone. The chain links TRBV7-6 to TRBJ1-4; the D gene is possibly TRBD1 (5 bases). The CDR3 loop spans 16 amino acids. Germline values: CDR1 SGHVS, CDR2 FNYEAQ. V was shortened by 2 bases and J by 7 bases, with 17 bases between the two germline ends. The DNA for the CDR3 is TGTGCCAGCAGCTTATGGCAGGCCAGCGGGGGTGAAAAACTGTTTTTT. This codes for CASSLWQASGGEKLFF.

This clone was found a few times. V and J are TRBV5-6 and TRBJ2-6; D is uncertain. V was shortened by 6 bases and J by 0 bases, with 4 bases between the two germline ends. The CDR3 sequence is 13 residues long. The germline CDR1 and CDR2 sequences are SGHDT and YYEEEE. The CDR3 sequence: CASTISGANVLTF. DNA of the CDR3: TGTGCCAGCACTATCTCTGGGGCCAACGTCCTGACTTTC.

V and J are TRBV7-2 and TRBJ2-3; 8 positions agree with TRBD2. The CDR3 sequence is 15 residues long. CDR1 is SGHTA and CDR2 is FQGNSA in the germline V gene. Trimming removed 5 bases from V and 3 bases from J; junction bases left unmatched: 7. The chain's CDR3 is CASSRRGAGTDTQYF. The DNA for the CDR3 is TGTGCCAGCAGCCGGCGGGGGGCCGGAACAGATACGCAGTATTTT.

In its sample, this clone was seen a few times. The genes are TRBV19 and TRBJ2-2; D unresolved. There are 12 residues in the CDR3. Germline V lookup: CDR1 LNHDA, CDR2 SQIVND (reference sequence). Trimming removed 2 bases from V and 8 bases from J, with 6 bases in between. Here the CDR3 DNA reads TGTGCCAGTAGTATAAGGTCTGGGGAGCTGTTTTTT. As protein: CASSIRSGELFF.

The rearrangement joins TRBV29-1 to TRBJ2-3; weak D call: TRBD1 (6 bases). V was trimmed by 4 bases and J by 3 bases, leaving 11 bases between them. CDR3 length: 13 residues. Looked up from germline, CDR1 is SQVTM and CDR2 is ANQGSEA. The CDR3 protein is CSVVSDRTDTQYF. The CDR3 region has the DNA TGCAGCGTTGTTTCCGACAGGACAGATACGCAGTATTTT.

The chain recombines TRBV5-4 with TRBJ2-2; 14 positions agree with TRBD2. Germline CDR1 is SGHNT and CDR2 is YYREEE (reference sequence). The junction had 8 bases not matched to a gene; V was cut back by 4 bases and J by 0 bases. There are 19 residues in the CDR3. The CDR3 protein is CASSPRTSGGHANTGELFF. CDR3 in DNA: TGTGCCAGCAGCCCGAGGACTAGCGGGGGGCACGCGAACACCGGGGAGCTGTTTTTT.

In this sample, this clone turned up a few times. The chain is built from TRBV29-1 and TRBJ2-2, with 7 nucleotides matching TRBD2. Germline V gives CDR1 SQVTM, CDR2 ANQGSEA. The V segment lost 6 bases and the J segment 3 bases; nucleotides outside the gene matches: 7. The CDR3 extends over 14 amino acids. In DNA form, the CDR3 reads TGCAGCGTCAAGGGAGGGGCCTACACCGGGGAGCTGTTTTTT. The encoded protein is CSVKGGAYTGELFF.

CDR3 coding DNA: TGTGCCAGCAGTAGAACAGGGGTAGGGGCCAACGTCCTGACTTTC. This codes for CASSRTGVGANVLTF. J is TRBJ2-6 and V is TRBV27, with TRBD1 matching over 7 bases. CDR3 size: 15 residues. The V and J ends lost 5 bases and 4 bases, in that order; junction bases with no gene match: 5. The germline gives CDR1 MNHEY, CDR2 SMNVEV (reference sequence).

The chain uses TRBV29-1 and TRBJ2-2, with D perhaps TRBD2 (5 bases). Germline lookup yields CDR1 SQVTM and CDR2 ANQGSEA. This CDR3 spans 11 amino acids. Between the trimmed V and J ends, which lost 5 bases and 5 bases, there was a span of 6 bases. Here the CDR3 DNA reads TGCAGCGTTCGGGAAACCGGGGAGCTGTTTTTT. Its translation is CSVRETGELFF.

This chain connects TRBV18 to TRBJ2-2; tentative D call: TRBD1 (6 bases). The germline gives CDR1 KGHSH, CDR2 LQKENI. This CDR3 spans 15 amino acids. V gave up 2 bases and J gave up 0 bases, with 7 bases separating them. The CDR3, as DNA: TGTGCCAGCTCACCAAGGACAGCGAACACCGGGGAGCTGTTTTTT. This gives the protein CASSPRTANTGELFF.

This clone was detected a few times. The chain is built from TRBV4-3 and TRBJ2-2, with unresolved D. The CDR3 loop spans 12 amino acids. V lost 1 base, J lost 6 bases, and 3 bases lay in between. Germline CDR1 reads LGHNA; CDR2 reads YSLEER. The DNA for the CDR3 is TGCGCCAGCAGCCAAGGCCCCGGGGAGCTGTTTTTT. Translated: CASSQGPGELFF.

The chain recombines TRBV6-1 with TRBJ2-1; possible D gene TRBD1, 5 bases. Deletions cut 8 bases from V and 7 bases from J, with 15 bases between. In germline, CDR1 is MNHNS, CDR2 SASEGT. The CDR3 loop spans 13 amino acids. DNA of the CDR3: TGTGCCAGCTCCAGGGTCCTGGGGAATGAGCAGTTCTTC. Translated, it gives CASSRVLGNEQFF.